This T cell receptor beta chain was captured in a study of Ad26.COV2.S vaccination and SARS-CoV-2 variants. TCRdb's copy holds only in-frame clones and misses some; the assay was immunoSEQ multiplex PCR. The sample carries roughly 350,000 clones, roughly 84% recorded once. The treatment was: roughly 19 received Ad26.COV2.S at low or high dose, single or two shots; about 5 received placebo; per-sample allocation not given. Following the first vaccine or placebo injection, samples were taken on day 63. Trimming stripped 3 bases from V and 3 bases from J, with 11 bases between. The CDR3 spans 14 residues. Germline V CDR1 and CDR2: LNHDA, SQIVND (reference sequence).

V and J are TRBV19 and TRBJ1-2; D may be TRBD1 (5 bases). This TCR was sampled from a person between 18 and 65 years old who received the Ad26.COV2.S COVID-19 vaccine or a placebo. The sequencing here drew on peripheral blood, taken in a trial of Ad26.COV2.S vaccine versus placebo. CDR3 protein: CASSIPGDHYGYTF. The CDR3 DNA follows: TGTGCCAGTAGTATCCCGGGGGACCACTATGGCTACACCTTC.